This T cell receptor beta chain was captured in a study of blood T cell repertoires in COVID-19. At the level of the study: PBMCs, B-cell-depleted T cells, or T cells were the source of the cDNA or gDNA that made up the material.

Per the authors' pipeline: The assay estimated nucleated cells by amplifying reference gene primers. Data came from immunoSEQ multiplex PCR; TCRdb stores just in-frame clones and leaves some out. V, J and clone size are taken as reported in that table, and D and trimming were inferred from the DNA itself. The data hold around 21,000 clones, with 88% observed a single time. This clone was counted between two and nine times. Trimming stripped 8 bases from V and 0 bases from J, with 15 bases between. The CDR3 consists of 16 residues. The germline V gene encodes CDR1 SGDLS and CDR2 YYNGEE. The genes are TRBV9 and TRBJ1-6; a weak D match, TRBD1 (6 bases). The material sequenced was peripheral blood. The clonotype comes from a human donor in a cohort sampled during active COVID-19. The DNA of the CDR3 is TGTGCCAGTGGAAGACAGGCCTTCTCCTATAATTCACCCCTCCACTTT. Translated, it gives CASGRQAFSYNSPLHF.